This T cell receptor (beta chain) was sequenced in a study of cytomegalovirus exposure and HLA in healthy donors. Study results and caveats: CMV antigen specificity was confirmed in vitro for three CMV-associated chains. Subsequent analysis revealed that first-cohort TCR clusters tended to co-occur in the approximately 120 validation repertoires. The listing of 150 to 200 TCR beta chains classed them as cytomegalovirus-associated.

Measured with immunoSEQ multiplex PCR; TCRdb has only the in-frame clones, and not every one. This sample has 90,000 or so clones, with 85% found just once. Germline V gene lookup returns CDR1 SGHKS and CDR2 YYEKEE (reference sequence). The germline V and J ends were trimmed by 2 bases and 4 bases, with 13 bases remaining between them. The CDR3 loop spans 15 amino acids. This clone occurred once. Its antigen is not identified. Sequencing used PBMCs. This sequence joins TRBV5-5 and TRBJ2-1; D is unresolved. This TCR derives from a man between 18 and 35 years old in good health and CMV-seropositive. The CDR3 loop is CASSLMVGSYNEQFF. The CDR3 DNA reads as TGTGCCAGCAGCTTAATGGTGGGCTCGTACAATGAGCAGTTCTTC. Filled out from reference TRBV5-5 and TRBJ2-1, the complete variable domain reads DAGVTQSPTHLIKTRGQQVTLRCSPISGHKSVSWYQQVLGQGPQFIFQYYEKEERGRGNFPDRFSARQFPNYSSELNVNALLLGDSALYLCASSLMVGSYNEQFFGPGTRLTVL.